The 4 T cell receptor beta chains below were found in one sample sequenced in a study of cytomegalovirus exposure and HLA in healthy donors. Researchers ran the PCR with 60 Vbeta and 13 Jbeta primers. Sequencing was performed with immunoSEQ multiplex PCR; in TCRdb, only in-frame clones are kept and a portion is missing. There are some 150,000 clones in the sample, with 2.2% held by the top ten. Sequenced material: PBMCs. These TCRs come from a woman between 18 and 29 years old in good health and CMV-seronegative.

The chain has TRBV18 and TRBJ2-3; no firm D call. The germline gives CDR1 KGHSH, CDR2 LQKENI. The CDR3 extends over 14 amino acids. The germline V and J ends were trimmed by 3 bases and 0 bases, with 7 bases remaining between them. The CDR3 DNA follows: TGTGCCAGCTCACCTCAGATGAGCACAGATACGCAGTATTTT. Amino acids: CASSPQMSTDTQYF.

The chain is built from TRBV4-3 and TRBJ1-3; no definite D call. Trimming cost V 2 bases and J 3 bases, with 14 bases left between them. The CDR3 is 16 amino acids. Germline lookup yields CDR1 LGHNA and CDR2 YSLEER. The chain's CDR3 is CASSQFGVGLGNTIYF. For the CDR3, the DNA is TGCGCCAGCAGCCAATTCGGAGTAGGTCTTGGAAACACCATATATTTT.

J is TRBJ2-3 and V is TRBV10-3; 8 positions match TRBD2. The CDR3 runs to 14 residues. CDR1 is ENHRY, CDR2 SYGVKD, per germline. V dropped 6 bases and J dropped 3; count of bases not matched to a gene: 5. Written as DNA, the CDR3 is TGTGCCATCAGGAACGGGAGGGCGACAGATACGCAGTATTTT. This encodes CAIRNGRATDTQYF.

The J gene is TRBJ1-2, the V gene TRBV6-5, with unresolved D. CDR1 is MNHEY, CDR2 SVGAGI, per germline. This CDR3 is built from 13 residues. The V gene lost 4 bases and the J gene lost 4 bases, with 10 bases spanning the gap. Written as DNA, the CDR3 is TGTGCCAGCAGTTCCCGGGGAGTCTATGGCTACACCTTC. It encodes CASSSRGVYGYTF.